The subject of this entry is one T cell receptor (beta chain). Its antigen is as yet unknown. The CDR3 runs 14 residues. Germline V gene sequence: CDR1 LNHNV, CDR2 YYDKDF (reference sequence). Germline trimming cut 4 bases from V and 8 bases from J; bases unmatched to any gene: 8. The sample comes from a study of OX40 agonist ivuxolimab in advanced cancers. Study-level information: Prior anti-PD-1, anti-PD-L1 or anti-CTLA-4 therapy did not bar entry, and 40% had some. Study-wide findings and caveats: Normalized T-cell clonal expansion was also low in some nonresponders. CD4+ T cells averaged fewer expanded clones than CD8+ T cells.

Sequenced by immunoSEQ multiplex PCR; TCRdb stores in-frame clones only, minus some. The table lists approximately 58,000 clones, just under 80% of them singletons. At baseline, cycle 4 day 1, and cycle 7 day 1, blood was sampled. This sample comprised CD4+ or CD8+ T cells sorted from blood, obtained in a trial of the OX40 agonist ivuxolimab. The TCR originated in an adult with an advanced solid tumor such as melanoma, head and neck, liver or kidney cancer. J is TRBJ1-3 and V is TRBV15; 7 bases align to TRBD1. CDR3 sequence: CATSTTGNRDTIYF. The CDR3 DNA sequence: TGTGCCACCAGCACGACAGGGAATAGAGACACCATATATTTT.